The 11 T cell receptor beta chains below all came from one sample that was sequenced in a study of T cells in women clearing cervical HPV infection. TCRdb's table, derived via immunoSEQ multiplex PCR, lists solely in-frame clones and lacks some. The sample has about 27,000 clones. The sample was blood buffy coat. Every receptor here comes from a woman between 18 and 69 years old with a cervical HPV16 infection that either progressed to CIN3+ or cleared (not recorded which).

Regarding this clone: The read ends 3 residues early relative to the CDR3; the germline J gene fills the gap. The V gene is TRBV19, the J gene TRBJ2-7; 15 bases map to TRBD2. CDR1 and CDR2 from the germline V gene are LNHDA and SQIVND (reference sequence). Unmatched junction bases numbered 4, after V lost 6 bases and J lost 4 bases. This CDR3 has 15 residues. The DNA read from the CDR3 is TGTGCCAGTAGAAAAGGGACTAGCGGGAGGTACGAG. Translated, it gives CASRKGTSGRYE. The whole CDR3 reads CASRKGTSGRYEQYF.

Comment on this clone: The CDR3 goes on 3 residues after the read ends, and that part is filled in from the germline J gene. The chain couples TRBV7-3 to TRBJ2-7, with 9 bases lining up with TRBD1. The CDR3 is 14 amino acids. V trimming: 6 bases; J trimming: 4 bases; junction bases outside the gene matches: 7. CDR1 SGHTA and CDR2 FQGTGA come from the germline V gene. CDR3 sequence reads: CASSPGTGYYEQYF. The CDR3 DNA, read in part, is TGTGCCAGCAGTCCCGGGACAGGGTATTACGAG.

To note about this clone: The read ends 3 residues before the CDR3 terminus; that terminus is restored from the germline J gene. The chain employs TRBV6-1 and TRBJ2-2; D not resolved. CDR1 and CDR2 from the germline V gene are MNHNS and SASEGT. Deletions cut 2 bases from V and 1 base from J, with 8 bases between. This CDR3 has 15 residues. The CDR3 is CASSELGGNTGELFF. CDR3 DNA, as far as it was read: TGTGCCAGCAGTGAACTTGGCGGGAACACCGGGGAG.

The sequenced CDR3 bases are TGCGCCAGCAGCTTGAGGTCTAGCGGGCAAGAGACC. Its translation: CASSLRSSGQET. The whole CDR3 region reads CASSLRSSGQETQYF. The V gene is TRBV5-1, the J gene TRBJ2-5; 8 bases fit TRBD2. The read terminates 3 residues before the CDR3 end, so the remaining end is supplied by the germline J gene. The CDR3 loop spans 15 amino acids. Germline V CDR1 and CDR2: SGHRS, YFSETQ. Trimming took 1 base from V and 2 from J; bases not matched to a gene: 4.

CDR3 amino acids: CSARPSGYEQYF. The DNA read from the CDR3 is TGCAGTGCTAGACCTAGCGGCTACGAG. V usage is TRBV20-1 and J usage is TRBJ2-7; 7 bases agree with TRBD2. The read finishes 3 residues shy of the CDR3 end, and the germline J gene is used to complete it. This CDR3 spans 12 amino acids. Trimming cost V 2 bases and J 3 bases; bases outside gene matches: 1. Germline CDR1 and CDR2: DFQATT and SNEGSKA (reference sequence).

Comments on this clone: Coverage ceases 3 residues before the CDR3 finishes, and the germline J gene fills in the end. This sequence joins TRBV18 and TRBJ2-3, with D maybe TRBD1 (6 bases). CDR1 is KGHSH, CDR2 LQKENI, per germline. The CDR3 sequence is 13 residues long. Incomplete CDR3 DNA: TGTGCCAGCTCACCCTCAGGGGTGGAGACG. Translation: CASSPSGVET. The CDR3 in full is CASSPSGVETQYF. Based on the CDR3 plus reference TRBV18 and TRBJ2-3, the full variable domain is NAGVMQNPRHLVRRRGQEARLRCSPMKGHSHVYWYRQLPEEGLKFMVYLQKENIIDESGMPKERFSAEFPKEGPSILRIQQVVRGDSAAYFCASSPSGVETQYFGPGTRLTVL.

About this clone itself: The read terminates 3 residues ahead of where the CDR3 ends, so the germline J gene completes it. This chain uses TRBV20-1 with TRBJ2-3; unclear D gene. The CDR3 consists of 13 residues. The germline V gene has CDR1 DFQATT and CDR2 SNEGSKA (reference sequence). The CDR3 bases that were read are TGCAGTGCTAGGTTTACAGTCCAAGAGACG. Amino acids: CSARFTVQET. The CDR3 in full is CSARFTVQETQYF.

Points on this clone: The read finishes 3 residues shy of the CDR3 end, and the germline J gene is used to complete it. This chain uses TRBV19 with TRBJ2-3, with 8 bases fitting TRBD1. This CDR3 has 15 residues. V was pared by 5 bases and J by 4 bases, with 8 bases of the junction left unmatched. The V gene's germline CDR1 is LNHDA and CDR2 SQIVND (reference sequence). The CDR3: CASSDPGGAADTQYF. Partial CDR3 DNA: TGTGCCAGTAGTGATCCAGGGGGCGCGGCAGATACG.

For this clone: One junction end does not reproduce the germline sequence, and a read error may be involved. The read ends 3 residues early relative to the CDR3; the germline J gene fills the gap. This rearrangement joins TRBV2 to TRBJ2-7, with TRBD1 as a possible D gene (6 bases). CDR3 size: 13 residues. CDR1 SNHLY and CDR2 FYNNEI come from the germline V gene. CDR3 sequence reads: CAGRGDNSYEQYF. CDR3 bases read: TGTGCCGGCAGAGGGGACAACTCCTACGAG. Full variable domain (missing parts from reference TRBV2 and TRBJ2-7): EPEVTQTPSHQVTQMGQEVILRCVPISNHLYFYWYRQILGQKVEFLVSFYNNEISEKSEIFDDQFSVERPDGSNFTLKIRSTKLEDSAMYFCAGRGDNSYEQYFGPGTRLTVT.

As for this clone: The CDR3 end falls 3 residues outside the read, so it is completed with the germline J gene. The V gene is TRBV29-1, the J gene TRBJ1-1; possible D gene TRBD1, 5 bases. The CDR3 runs 13 residues. Germline V gene sequence: CDR1 SQVTM, CDR2 ANQGSEA. The germline V and J ends were trimmed by 5 bases and 1 base, with 11 bases remaining between them. CDR3 amino acids: CSVHRGGNTEAFF. The sequenced CDR3 bases are TGCAGCGTTCACCGGGGGGGGAACACTGAA.

A remark on this clone: Sequencing ends 3 residues short of the CDR3 end; the germline J gene provides the rest. The chain employs TRBV20-1 and TRBJ2-1; D may be TRBD1 or TRBD2 (6 bases each). The CDR3 runs 18 residues. In germline, CDR1 is DFQATT, CDR2 SNEGSKA (reference sequence). Trimming removed 0 bases from V and 0 bases from J, with 18 bases in between. CDR3 sequence: CSARDVSGRGGSYNEQFF. Partial CDR3 DNA: TGCAGTGCTAGAGATGTCTCTGGCAGGGGAGGCTCCTACAATGAG.